This T cell receptor (beta chain) was sequenced during a study of CD8 T cells in ankylosing spondylitis. Germline CDR1 is SGHTA and CDR2 is FQGNSA. V was cut by 1 base and J by 3 bases, with 16 bases left in between. The CDR3 consists of 16 residues. This clonotype was recorded at least ten times. Its antigen remains unidentified. TCRdb reprocessed the 5' RACE reads via MiXCR and lists one record per CDR3 protein. The sample contains 200,000 or so distinct CDR3 sequences, about 20% of which appear only once. Whole-study findings and limits: Reports say disease-linked clones showed up significantly more in matched ankylosing spondylitis synovial fluid.

This sequence originates from a male donor under 30 with ankylosing spondylitis or in good health (not recorded which). The chain couples TRBV7-2 to TRBJ2-7; D gene ambiguous. Sequencing was performed on blood, either unsorted or a sorted T cell fraction (not recorded which). The CDR3 DNA reads as TGTGCCAGCAGCTTAGGCTTAAACCCACGACACTACGAGCAGTACTTC. It translates to CASSLGLNPRHYEQYF.